Below are 22 T cell receptor beta chains sequenced from a single sample in a study of radiotherapy plus CTLA-4 blockade in lung cancer. The method was immunoSEQ multiplex PCR; TCRdb's version includes in-frame clones alone and lacks a portion of them. The data show some 60,000 clones, with around 76% seen just once and 2.9% held by the top ten. The material was peripheral blood, obtained from a patient treated with radiotherapy plus ipilimumab. The receptors come from a human donor with non-small cell lung cancer who had a complete response to radiotherapy plus ipilimumab.

J is TRBJ1-5 and V is TRBV27; D gene uncertain. Germline V gene data show CDR1 as MNHEY and CDR2 as SMNVEV (reference sequence). V was shortened by 3 bases and J by 0 bases, with 9 bases between the two germline ends. This CDR3 spans 15 amino acids. CDR3 coding DNA: TGTGCCAGCAGTTTTCACAGATATAGCAATCAGCCCCAGCATTTT. It yields the protein CASSFHRYSNQPQHF.

This clone was observed a handful of times. The chain couples TRBV2 to TRBJ1-4; unclear D gene. The CDR3 has 14 amino acids. With 5 bases removed from V and 5 bases from J, the gap between germline ends came to 12 bases. Germline values: CDR1 SNHLY, CDR2 FYNNEI. CDR3 DNA: TGTGCCAGCAGTCGGCAGGCCCGAAATGAAAAACTGTTTTTT. Its protein is CASSRQARNEKLFF.

The chain is built from TRBV6-1 and TRBJ1-5; 8 bases map to TRBD1. V shed 6 bases, J shed 4 bases, and the junction held 8 bases outside the gene matches. The CDR3 is 15 amino acids. Germline CDR1 and CDR2: MNHNS and SASEGT. In DNA, the CDR3 is TGTGCCAGCAGCGAGACAGGGGTGGGGAATCAGCCCCAGCATTTT. It translates to CASSETGVGNQPQHF.

The CDR3 DNA sequence: TGCGCCAGCAGCTTGGACAGGGAATTAGGGAAAGGGGGCACTGAAGCTTTCTTT. Translating gives CASSLDRELGKGGTEAFF. The V gene is TRBV5-1, the J gene TRBJ1-1; D might be TRBD1 (6 bases). CDR1 and CDR2 from the germline V gene are SGHRS and YFSETQ. This CDR3 contains 18 residues. V lost 0 bases, J lost 4 bases, and 22 bases lay in between.

This clone qualifies as medium-sized. V usage is TRBV5-4 and J usage is TRBJ2-3; weak D call: TRBD1 (6 bases). The germline V and J ends were trimmed by 5 bases and 5 bases, with 15 bases remaining between them. Germline loops: CDR1 SGHNT, CDR2 YYREEE (reference sequence). This CDR3 is built from 14 residues. The CDR3 protein is CASRVGAGEDTQYF. The CDR3 bases are TGTGCCAGCAGGGTGGGAGCAGGGGAAGATACGCAGTATTTT.

This chain uses TRBV7-9 with TRBJ2-1, with D hard to call. The V gene lost 5 bases and the J gene lost 2 bases, with 7 bases spanning the gap. The CDR3 totals 13 residues. CDR1 and CDR2 from the germline V gene are SEHNR and FQNEAQ (reference sequence). The CDR3 is CASSRVTYNEQFF. CDR3 nucleotide sequence: TGTGCCAGCAGCCGGGTCACCTACAATGAGCAGTTCTTC.

V is TRBV28 and J is TRBJ1-5, with TRBD1 matching over 10 bases. The CDR3 is 14 amino acids. The V segment lost 7 bases and the J segment 6 bases; nucleotides outside the gene matches: 6. Per the germline V gene, CDR1 is MDHEN and CDR2 is SYDVKM. The CDR3 here is CASKSGQGVQPQHF. The CDR3 DNA follows: TGTGCCAGCAAATCAGGACAGGGGGTTCAGCCCCAGCATTTT.

This clone has a count of ten or more. The chain couples TRBV7-2 to TRBJ1-2; 11 nucleotides agree with TRBD1. After removal of 1 base from V and 8 bases from J, the junction contained 9 bases not matched to a gene. The CDR3 is made up of 16 amino acids. CDR1 SGHTA and CDR2 FQGNSA come from the germline V gene. CDR3 sequence reads: CASSLVGTGGPIGYTF. The CDR3 DNA reads TGTGCCAGCAGCTTAGTGGGGACAGGGGGACCGATCGGCTACACCTTC.

This clone was seen a few times. The chain recombines TRBV6-5 with TRBJ2-7; 8 bases align to TRBD2. With 2 bases clipped from V and 4 bases from J, the junction kept 4 bases outside the gene matches. CDR1 MNHEY and CDR2 SVGAGI come from the germline V gene. There are 14 residues in the CDR3. CDR3 sequence: CASSYGTRVYEQYF. The CDR3 nucleotides are TGTGCCAGCAGTTACGGGACTAGGGTGTACGAGCAGTACTTC.

The chain has TRBV10-3 and TRBJ2-7; 10 nucleotides agree with TRBD2. J was trimmed by 4 bases and V by 4 bases; bases with no gene match: 4. The CDR3 covers 14 residues. The germline gives CDR1 ENHRY, CDR2 SYGVKD. DNA of the CDR3: TGTGCCATCAGTGCAGCGGGAGGGCTATACGAGCAGTACTTC. Translation gives CAISAAGGLYEQYF.

The CDR3 nucleotides are TGTGCCGGATCAGACTCGAGCTCTGGGGCCAACGTCCTGACTTTC. Amino acids: CAGSDSSSGANVLTF. The J gene is TRBJ2-6, the V gene TRBV19; D is uncertain. V lost 11 bases and J 0 bases, leaving 14 bases between the germline ends. The V gene's germline CDR1 is LNHDA and CDR2 SQIVND (reference sequence). The CDR3 contains 15 residues.

The chain uses TRBV6-1 and TRBJ2-7; 7 bases are a match to TRBD2. The CDR3 is 15 residues long. Unmatched junction bases numbered 10, after V lost 5 bases and J lost 3 bases. Germline V gives CDR1 MNHNS, CDR2 SASEGT. DNA for the CDR3: TGTGCCAGCAGTCAAAACGGACTAGGTTTCTACGAGCAGTACTTC. Translation: CASSQNGLGFYEQYF.

This sequence joins TRBV19 and TRBJ1-1; TRBD1 matches 11 bases. Per germline, CDR1 LNHDA and CDR2 SQIVND (reference sequence). This CDR3 has 15 residues. The V and J ends lost 5 bases and 5 bases, in that order; junction bases with no gene match: 7. CDR3 sequence reads: CASSVAGTGGTEAFF. The CDR3 nucleotides are TGTGCCAGTAGTGTTGCCGGGACAGGGGGGACTGAAGCTTTCTTT.

The chain is built from TRBV6-6 and TRBJ1-1; no reliable D call. The CDR3 has 13 residues. Germline V CDR1 and CDR2: MNHNY, SVGAGI (reference sequence). The ends were cut back, 5 bases at V and 2 bases at J, with 9 bases in the middle. This CDR3 is CASSPITNTEAFF. The CDR3 bases are TGTGCCAGCAGTCCCATCACTAACACTGAAGCTTTCTTT.

The chain employs TRBV5-5 and TRBJ1-1; TRBD1 is a possible D gene (5 bases). The CDR3 sequence is 15 residues long. Trimming took 4 bases from V and 4 from J, leaving 17 bases between them. Germline CDR1 SGHKS, CDR2 YYEKEE (reference sequence). The CDR3 here is CASSQQTQGGTEAFF. The CDR3 coding sequence is TGTGCCAGCAGCCAACAGACTCAGGGAGGCACTGAAGCTTTCTTT.

This clone was seen a handful of times. The chain joins TRBV29-1 to TRBJ1-4; 7 bases match TRBD1. CDR1 is SQVTM, CDR2 ANQGSEA, per germline. CDR3 length equals 13 residues. V lost 3 bases and J lost 8; bases outside the gene matches: 6. The CDR3 nucleotides are TGCAGCGTTGAGTACAGGGGAATAGAAAAACTGTTTTTT. Its protein is CSVEYRGIEKLFF.

The gene calls are TRBV10-3 and TRBJ2-3, with 7 bases that match TRBD2. After removal of 5 bases from V and 4 bases from J, the junction contained 9 bases not matched to a gene. The CDR3 is 15 amino acids. Germline V gene sequence: CDR1 ENHRY, CDR2 SYGVKD. This CDR3 reads CAISLRAGPPDTQYF. The CDR3 bases are TGTGCCATCAGTCTTAGAGCGGGGCCTCCAGATACGCAGTATTTT.

The V and J genes are TRBV5-6 and TRBJ2-2, with a tentative D call TRBD1 (6 bases). Trimming pared 1 base from V and 4 bases from J, leaving 14 bases between. Germline CDR1 and CDR2: SGHDT and YYEEEE. The CDR3 covers 16 residues. CDR3 region: CASSLTGYGFTGELFF. For the CDR3, the DNA is TGTGCCAGCAGCTTGACAGGGTACGGTTTCACCGGGGAGCTGTTTTTT. Drawing the rest from reference TRBV5-6 and TRBJ2-2, the complete variable domain is DAGVTQSPTHLIKTRGQQVTLRCSPKSGHDTVSWYQQALGQGPQFIFQYYEEEERQRGNFPDRFSGHQFPNYSSELNVNALLLGDSALYLCASSLTGYGFTGELFFGEGSRLTVL.

The chain is built from TRBV19 and TRBJ1-5, with 7 bases lining up with TRBD1. Germline V lookup: CDR1 LNHDA, CDR2 SQIVND (reference sequence). The CDR3 is made up of 15 amino acids. The V and J ends lost 4 bases and 0 bases, in that order; junction bases with no gene match: 3. The CDR3 DNA sequence: TGTGCCAGTAGTAATGACAGGGATAGCAATCAGCCCCAGCATTTT. It is translated as CASSNDRDSNQPQHF.

The chain links TRBV11-2 to TRBJ2-1; D is possibly TRBD2 (7 bases). CDR3 length equals 14 residues. Looked up from germline, CDR1 is SGHAT and CDR2 is FQNNGV. V was clipped by 5 bases and J by 10 bases, with 18 bases between them. CDR3 in DNA: TGTGCCAGCAGCCCGACAAGGGGGGGGCGCGAGCAGTTCTTC. Protein product: CASSPTRGGREQFF.

V usage is TRBV11-2 and J usage is TRBJ2-7; 9 bases match TRBD2. The germline gives CDR1 SGHAT, CDR2 FQNNGV. The trim removed 1 base at V and 7 bases at J, leaving 11 bases unmatched. This CDR3 contains 16 residues. The CDR3: CASSLAQAGGRGEQYF. The CDR3 coding sequence is TGTGCCAGCAGCTTAGCTCAAGCGGGAGGCCGGGGGGAGCAGTACTTC.

In this sample, this clone turned up once. V is TRBV6-1 and J is TRBJ2-3, with 10 positions matching TRBD1. CDR1 MNHNS and CDR2 SASEGT come from the germline V gene. The CDR3 is made up of 15 amino acids. With V trimmed by 5 bases and J by 0 bases, 2 bases remained unmatched. This chain's CDR3 is CASSRQGASTDTQYF. CDR3 nucleotide sequence: TGTGCCAGCAGTCGACAGGGGGCTAGCACAGATACGCAGTATTTT.